Below, 10 T cell receptor beta chains from the same sample are listed, as sequenced in a study of T cells expressing NK-cell markers. From the 5' RACE reads, TCRdb lists one entry per CDR3 protein and no DNA. The sample's table shows about 550,000 distinct CDR3 sequences. Sequenced material: blood T cells: a sorted CD56 or NKG2C T cell subset, CD4+ or CD8+ T cells, or bulk PBMC T cells (not recorded which). Receptor source: a man between 18 and 35 years old in good health.

This chain connects TRBV9 to TRBJ2-1; there is no DNA to check the TCRdb D call of TRBD2. The V gene's germline CDR1 is SGDLS and CDR2 YYNGEE. This CDR3 is 17 amino acids long. The CDR3 here is CASSPVEGLAGGGWQFF.

Here the CDR3 reads CSVGEHRGRVKKLFF. This chain joins TRBV29-1 and TRBJ1-4; without DNA, the TCRdb call of TRBD1 cannot be checked. This CDR3 contains 15 residues. Per the germline V gene, CDR1 is SQVTM and CDR2 is ANQGSEA.

The rearrangement uses TRBV5-1 and TRBJ1-2; no DNA is available, so the TRBD1 call from TCRdb remains unchecked. Looked up from germline, CDR1 is SGHRS and CDR2 is YFSETQ. The CDR3 contains 16 residues. This chain's CDR3 is CASSLGPTGEGYGYTF.

CDR3: CASSRAGTSGRSTDTQYF. V and J are TRBV4-2 and TRBJ2-3; with no DNA, the TCRdb D assignment of TRBD2 cannot be verified. Germline CDR1 is LGHNA and CDR2 is YNFKEQ. This CDR3 has 18 amino acids.

J is TRBJ2-5 and V is TRBV5-1; the D call from TCRdb, TRBD2, cannot be confirmed without DNA. The CDR3 has 16 amino acids. Germline CDR1 and CDR2: SGHRS and YFSETQ. The CDR3 loop is CASSGRSGRVGETQYF.

The chain links TRBV7-2 to TRBJ2-3; TCRdb returns TRBD1, unconfirmable since there is no DNA. Germline V gene data show CDR1 as SGHTA and CDR2 as FQGNSA. The length of the CDR3 is 17 residues. CDR3 sequence reads: CASSLVSWGRIRDTQYF.

The V gene is TRBV6-1, the J gene TRBJ2-4; TCRdb proposes TRBD2, but this gene call is untestable without DNA. CDR3 size: 18 residues. Germline CDR1 is MNHNS and CDR2 is SASEGT. The CDR3 sequence is CASSESLAGGIAKNIQYF.

The genes are TRBV5-1 and TRBJ2-1; TCRdb calls TRBD2, which cannot be checked without DNA. Germline CDR1 and CDR2: SGHRS and YFSETQ. The CDR3 has 16 residues. CDR3 amino acids: CASGRTGTSGGNEQFF.

The rearrangement uses TRBV20-1 and TRBJ2-5; the TRBD1 assignment by TCRdb is unverifiable without DNA. The length of the CDR3 is 13 residues. Germline V gene lookup returns CDR1 DFQATT and CDR2 SNEGSKA (reference sequence). CDR3 in amino acids: CSARGRGYETQYF.

The rearrangement uses TRBV7-9 and TRBJ2-1; TCRdb outputs TRBD1, but without DNA this stays unchecked. Germline-derived CDR1 and CDR2 are SEHNR and FQNEAQ (reference sequence). This CDR3 spans 16 amino acids. This CDR3 is CASSLRAAGEGNEQFF.